This TCR beta chain was observed in a study of cytomegalovirus exposure and HLA in healthy donors. Overall study findings and caveats: The tendency of first-cohort TCR clusters to co-occur in the roughly 120 validation repertoires was the finding of a later analysis. The study labeled 164 TCR beta chains cytomegalovirus-associated.

The V and J ends lost 7 bases and 7 bases, in that order; junction bases with no gene match: 10. The germline V gene has CDR1 SQVTM and CDR2 ANQGSEA. The CDR3 is 14 residues long. Some clones are missing from TCRdb's copy, which holds only in-frame ones; the method was immunoSEQ multiplex PCR. The sample includes approximately 300,000 clones, more than 80% seen only once; the top ten take 0.65% to 0.85%. In the case of this clone: The antigen remains unidentified.

Sample: PBMCs. The rearrangement uses TRBV29-1 and TRBJ2-1; 10 bases map to TRBD1. The TCR originated in a woman aged 18-29 years in good health and CMV-seronegative. The DNA for the CDR3 is TGCAGCGCCCCGCAGGGGACAGGGGTGAATGAGCAGTTCTTC. Its translation: CSAPQGTGVNEQFF.